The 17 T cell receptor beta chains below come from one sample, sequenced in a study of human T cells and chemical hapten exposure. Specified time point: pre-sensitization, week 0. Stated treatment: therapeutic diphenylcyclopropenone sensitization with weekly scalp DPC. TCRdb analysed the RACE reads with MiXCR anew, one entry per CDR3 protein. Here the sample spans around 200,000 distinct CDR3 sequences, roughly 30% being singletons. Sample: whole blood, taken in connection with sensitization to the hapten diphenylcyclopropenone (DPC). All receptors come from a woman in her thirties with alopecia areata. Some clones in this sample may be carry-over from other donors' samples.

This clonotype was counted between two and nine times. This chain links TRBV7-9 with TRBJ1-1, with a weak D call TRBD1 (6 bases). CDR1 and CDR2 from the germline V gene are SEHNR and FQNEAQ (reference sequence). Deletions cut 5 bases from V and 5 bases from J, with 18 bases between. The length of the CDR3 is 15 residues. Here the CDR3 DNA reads TGTGCCAGCAGCGTCGGGAGCCAAGGGGGAACTGAAGCTTTCTTT. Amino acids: CASSVGSQGGTEAFF. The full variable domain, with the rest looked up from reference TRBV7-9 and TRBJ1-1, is DTGVSQNPRHKITKRGQNVTFRCDPISEHNRLYWYRQTLGQGPEFLTYFQNEAQLEKSRLLSDRFSAERPKGSFSTLEIQRTEQGDSAMYLCASSVGSQGGTEAFFGQGTRLTVV.

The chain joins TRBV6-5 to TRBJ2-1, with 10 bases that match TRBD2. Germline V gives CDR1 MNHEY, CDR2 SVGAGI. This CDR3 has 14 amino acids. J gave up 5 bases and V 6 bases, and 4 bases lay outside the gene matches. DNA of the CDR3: TGTGCCAGCAGCCGGACTAGCGGTCACAATGAGCAGTTCTTC. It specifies CASSRTSGHNEQFF.

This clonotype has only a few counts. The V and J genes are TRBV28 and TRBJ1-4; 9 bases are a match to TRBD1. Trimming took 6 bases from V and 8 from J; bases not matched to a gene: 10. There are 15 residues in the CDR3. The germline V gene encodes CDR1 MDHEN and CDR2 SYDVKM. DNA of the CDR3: TGTGCCAGCAGGAAGGCCGGGACAGGGTACGAAAAACTGTTTTTT. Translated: CASRKAGTGYEKLFF. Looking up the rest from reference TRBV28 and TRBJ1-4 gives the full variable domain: DVKVTQSSRYLVKRTGEKVFLECVQDMDHENMFWYRQDPGLGLRLIYFSYDVKMKEKGDIPEGYSVSREKKERFSLILESASTNQTSMYLCASRKAGTGYEKLFFGSGTQLSVL.

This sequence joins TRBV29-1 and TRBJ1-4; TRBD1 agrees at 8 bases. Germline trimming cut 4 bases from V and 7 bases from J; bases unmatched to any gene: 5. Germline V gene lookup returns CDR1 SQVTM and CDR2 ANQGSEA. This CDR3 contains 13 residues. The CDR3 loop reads CSVADRGSEKLFF. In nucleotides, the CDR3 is TGCAGCGTTGCCGACAGGGGAAGTGAAAAACTGTTTTTT.

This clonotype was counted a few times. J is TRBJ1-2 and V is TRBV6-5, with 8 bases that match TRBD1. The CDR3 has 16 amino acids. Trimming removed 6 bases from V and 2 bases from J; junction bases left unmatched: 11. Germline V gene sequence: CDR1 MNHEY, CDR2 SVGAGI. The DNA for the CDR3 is TGTGCCAGCAGGCCGCCGGGACAGGCTTCGAACTATGGCTACACCTTC. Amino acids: CASRPPGQASNYGYTF.

The CDR3 region has the DNA TGCAGCGTTGTCGGGGCACGGGGCGCTTACGAGCAGTACTTC. The encoded protein is CSVVGARGAYEQYF. V and J are TRBV29-1 and TRBJ2-7; D tentatively fits TRBD1 or TRBD2 (5 bases each). Germline V gene data show CDR1 as SQVTM and CDR2 as ANQGSEA. CDR3 length: 14 residues. The V end was cut by 4 bases, the J end by 4 bases, with 17 bases between.

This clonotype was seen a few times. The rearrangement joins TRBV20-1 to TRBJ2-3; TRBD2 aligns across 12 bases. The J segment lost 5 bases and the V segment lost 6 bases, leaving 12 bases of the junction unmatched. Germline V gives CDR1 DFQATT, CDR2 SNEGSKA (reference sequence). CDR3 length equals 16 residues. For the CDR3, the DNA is TGCAGTGCCTGGCTTCTAGCGGGGGGGACCCGAGATACGCAGTATTTT. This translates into CSAWLLAGGTRDTQYF.

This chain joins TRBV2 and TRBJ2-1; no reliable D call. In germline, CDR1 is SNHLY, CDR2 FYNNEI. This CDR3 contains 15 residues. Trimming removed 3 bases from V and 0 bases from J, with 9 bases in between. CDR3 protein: CASSDRMSSYNEQFF. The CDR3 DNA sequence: TGTGCCAGCAGTGACCGGATGAGCTCCTACAATGAGCAGTTCTTC.

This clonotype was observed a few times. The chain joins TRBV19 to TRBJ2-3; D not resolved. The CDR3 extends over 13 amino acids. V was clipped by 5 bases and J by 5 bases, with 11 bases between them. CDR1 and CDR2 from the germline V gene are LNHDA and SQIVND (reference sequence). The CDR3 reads CASSSSVGDTQYF. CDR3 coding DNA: TGTGCCAGTAGTTCGAGCGTTGGAGATACGCAGTATTTT.

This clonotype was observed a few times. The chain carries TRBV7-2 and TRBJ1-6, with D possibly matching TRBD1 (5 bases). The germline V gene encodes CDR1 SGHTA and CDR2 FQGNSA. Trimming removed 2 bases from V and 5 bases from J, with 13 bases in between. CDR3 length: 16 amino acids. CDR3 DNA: TGTGCCAGCAGCTTACCCCACAGGTCAAATAATTCACCCCTCCACTTT. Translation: CASSLPHRSNNSPLHF.

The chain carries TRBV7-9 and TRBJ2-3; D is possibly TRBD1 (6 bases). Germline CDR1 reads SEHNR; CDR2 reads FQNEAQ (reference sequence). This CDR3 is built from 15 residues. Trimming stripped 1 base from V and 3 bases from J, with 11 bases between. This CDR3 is CASSLVAGETDTQYF. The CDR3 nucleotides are TGTGCCAGCAGCTTAGTTGCAGGGGAGACAGATACGCAGTATTTT.

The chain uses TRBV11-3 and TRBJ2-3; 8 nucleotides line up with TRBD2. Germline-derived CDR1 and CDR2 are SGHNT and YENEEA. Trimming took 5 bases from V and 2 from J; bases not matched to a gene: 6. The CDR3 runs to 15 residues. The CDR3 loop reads CASSLTSGLTDTQYF. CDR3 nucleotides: TGTGCCAGCAGCCTCACTAGCGGACTCACAGATACGCAGTATTTT.

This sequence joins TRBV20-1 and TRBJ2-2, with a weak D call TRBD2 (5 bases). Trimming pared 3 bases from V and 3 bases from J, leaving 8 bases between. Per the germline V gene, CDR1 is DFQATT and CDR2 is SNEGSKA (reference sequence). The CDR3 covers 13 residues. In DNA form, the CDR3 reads TGCAGTGCTAGGGGAGCCCACACCGGGGAGCTGTTTTTT. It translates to CSARGAHTGELFF.

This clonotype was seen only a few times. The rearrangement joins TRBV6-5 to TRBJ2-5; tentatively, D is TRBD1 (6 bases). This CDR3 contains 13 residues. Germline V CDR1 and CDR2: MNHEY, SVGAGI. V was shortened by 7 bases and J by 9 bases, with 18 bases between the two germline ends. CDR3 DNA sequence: TGTGCCAGCAACCAAGTTGGGGGCCGCGCCCAGTACTTC. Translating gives CASNQVGGRAQYF.

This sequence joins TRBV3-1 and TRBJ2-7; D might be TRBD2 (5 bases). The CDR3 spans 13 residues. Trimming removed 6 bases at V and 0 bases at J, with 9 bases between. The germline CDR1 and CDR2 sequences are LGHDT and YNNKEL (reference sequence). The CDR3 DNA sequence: TGTGCCAGCAGAACCCGGGGCTCCTACGAGCAGTACTTC. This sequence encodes CASRTRGSYEQYF.

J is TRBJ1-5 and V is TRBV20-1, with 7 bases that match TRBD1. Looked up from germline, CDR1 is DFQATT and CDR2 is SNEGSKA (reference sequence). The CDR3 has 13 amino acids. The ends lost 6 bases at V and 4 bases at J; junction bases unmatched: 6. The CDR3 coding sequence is TGCAGTGCCCCACAGGGGACGAATCAGCCCCAGCATTTT. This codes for CSAPQGTNQPQHF.

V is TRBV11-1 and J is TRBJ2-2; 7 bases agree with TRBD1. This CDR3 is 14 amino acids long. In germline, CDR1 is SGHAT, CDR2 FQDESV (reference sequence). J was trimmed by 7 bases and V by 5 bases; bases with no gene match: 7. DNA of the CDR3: TGTGCCAGCAGCCCCACAGGGGTCGGCGGGGAGCTGTTTTTT. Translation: CASSPTGVGGELFF.